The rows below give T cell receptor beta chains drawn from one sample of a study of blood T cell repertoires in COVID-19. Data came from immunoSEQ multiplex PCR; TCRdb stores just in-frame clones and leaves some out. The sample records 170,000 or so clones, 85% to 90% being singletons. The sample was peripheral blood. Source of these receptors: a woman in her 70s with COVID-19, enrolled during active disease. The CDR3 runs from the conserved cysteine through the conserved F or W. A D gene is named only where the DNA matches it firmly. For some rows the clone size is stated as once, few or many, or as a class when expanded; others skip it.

CASSLWAGQGMGEQYF	TGTGCCAGCAGTTTATGGGCGGGACAGGGGATGGGGGAGCAGTACTTC	TRBD1	TRBV28	TRBJ2-7	once
CASSLGGISRQGGYGYTF	TGTGCCAGCAGCTTGGGGGGGATTTCCAGACAGGGAGGATATGGCTACACCTTC	TRBD1	TRBV5-4	TRBJ1-2	NA
CASSQAGTWRDEQYF	TGTGCCAGCAGCCAAGCCGGGACTTGGCGGGACGAGCAGTACTTC	NA	TRBV14	TRBJ2-7	few
CASSYSYRGSQPQHF	TGTGCCAGCAGTTACTCTTACAGGGGGAGTCAGCCCCAGCATTTT	TRBD1	TRBV6-5	TRBJ1-5	NA
CASSPPTTNEKLFF	TGTGCCAGCAGTCCACCTACAACTAATGAAAAACTGTTTTTT	NA	TRBV28	TRBJ1-4	NA
CASSPGGRGTEAFF	TGTGCCAGCAGCCCGGGGGGGCGAGGCACTGAAGCTTTCTTT	NA	TRBV11-3	TRBJ1-1	NA
CASSLRKGAPDGYTF	TGTGCCAGCAGTTTACGGAAGGGGGCGCCGGATGGCTACACCTTC	TRBD1	TRBV27	TRBJ1-2	NA
CASSEQGAAEAFF	TGTGCCAGCAGTGAACAGGGGGCCGCTGAAGCTTTCTTT	TRBD1	TRBV2	TRBJ1-1	NA
CASSKIQGVNTEAFF	TGTGCCAGCAGCAAAATACAGGGGGTAAACACTGAAGCTTTCTTT	TRBD1	TRBV4-2	TRBJ1-1	once
CASRDRGRVTEAFF	TGTGCCAGCAGGGACAGGGGGCGCGTCACTGAAGCTTTCTTT	TRBD1	TRBV6-5	TRBJ1-1	NA
CASSSGQGRSTDTQYF	TGTGCCAGCAGCTCGGGACAGGGTCGATCCACAGATACGCAGTATTTT	TRBD1	TRBV5-6	TRBJ2-3	NA
CASSQRGGGRPDNEQFF	TGTGCCAGCAGCCAAAGGGGGGGCGGGAGACCCGATAATGAGCAGTTCTTC	NA	TRBV3-1/TRBV3-2	TRBJ2-1	NA
CASSQGQGLYTF	TGTGCCAGCAGCCAAGGTCAGGGTTTGTACACCTTC	NA	TRBV3-1/TRBV3-2	TRBJ1-2	NA
CASSPQLGYEQYF	TGTGCCAGCAGTCCCCAACTAGGCTACGAGCAGTACTTC	NA	TRBV6-5	TRBJ2-7	NA
CASSGQGFSQPQHF	TGTGCCAGCAGCGGGCAGGGTTTCAGCCAGCCCCAGCATTTT	NA	TRBV9	TRBJ1-5	NA
CASTISGPEQFF	TGTGCCAGCACCATTAGCGGGCCTGAGCAGTTCTTC	TRBD2	TRBV6-6	TRBJ2-1	NA
CASAGNLNTEAFF	TGCGCCAGCGCAGGGAACCTGAACACTGAAGCTTTCTTT	NA	TRBV5-1	TRBJ1-1	NA
CASSYSRFSGNTIYF	TGTGCCAGCAGTTACTCTCGGTTCTCTGGAAACACCATATATTTT	NA	TRBV6-5	TRBJ1-3	NA
CASSSRDRVEQYF	TGTGCCAGCAGTTCCCGAGACAGGGTAGAGCAGTACTTC	TRBD1	TRBV27	TRBJ2-7	NA
CASSPGTGGMEAFF	TGTGCCAGCAGTCCCGGGACAGGAGGGATGGAAGCTTTCTTT	TRBD1	TRBV2	TRBJ1-1	NA
CASSPPGLAGIETQYF	TGTGCCAGCAGTCCCCCGGGACTAGCGGGAATAGAGACCCAGTACTTC	TRBD2	TRBV3-1/TRBV3-2	TRBJ2-5	NA
CASSGTGIGNQPQHF	TGTGCCAGCAGCGGGACTGGGATAGGGAATCAGCCCCAGCATTTT	NA	TRBV6-5	TRBJ1-5	NA
CASSPPSGSGEQYF	TGTGCCAGCTCACCACCGTCTGGGAGCGGCGAGCAGTACTTC	NA	TRBV18	TRBJ2-7	NA
CASSPGDGNQPQHF	TGTGCCAGCAGTCCCGGAGATGGCAATCAGCCCCAGCATTTT	NA	TRBV28	TRBJ1-5	NA
CASSQDQGEQFF	TGTGCCAGCAGCCAAGATCAGGGTGAGCAGTTCTTC	NA	TRBV3-1/TRBV3-2	TRBJ2-1	NA
CAYALSSATSSQYF	TGTGCCTACGCCCTCTCTAGCGCAACCAGCTCCCAGTACTTC	NA	TRBV30	TRBJ2-5	NA
CASSQGQGGRTNEKLFF	TGTGCCAGCAGCCAAGGACAGGGAGGGCGAACTAATGAAAAACTGTTTTTT	TRBD1	TRBV7-9	TRBJ1-4	NA
CASRDKNYEQYF	TGCGCCAGCAGGGACAAGAACTACGAGCAGTACTTC	NA	TRBV4-1	TRBJ2-7	once
CASSQDRGPRGYTF	TGTGCCAGCAGCCAAGACAGGGGGCCTAGGGGCTACACCTTC	TRBD1	TRBV4-2	TRBJ1-2	NA
CASSAPGTGELFF	TGTGCCAGTAGTGCCCCGGGCACCGGGGAGCTGTTTTTT	NA	TRBV19	TRBJ2-2	NA
CASSQGVRQYEQYF	TGCGCCAGCAGCCAAGGGGTCAGACAGTACGAGCAGTACTTC	NA	TRBV4-1	TRBJ2-7	NA
CASRSQGIGSPLHF	TGTGCCAGCAGGTCACAGGGCATCGGCTCACCCCTCCACTTT	NA	TRBV6-5	TRBJ1-6	NA
CASSPTTRIRDGYTF	TGTGCCAGCTCGCCAACCACCAGGATCAGAGATGGCTACACCTTC	NA	TRBV18	TRBJ1-2	NA